This T cell receptor beta chain comes out of a study of post-analysis software for immune sequencing data. This clonotype came up many times. The V segment lost 5 bases and the J segment 9 bases; nucleotides outside the gene matches: 9. This CDR3 spans 15 amino acids. Germline CDR1 is SGHTA and CDR2 is FQGNSA. The library was made from cDNA and included unique molecular identifiers. MiXCR was run by TCRdb on the PCR reads, yielding one entry per CDR3 protein. The sample holds about 160,000 distinct CDR3 sequences, about 37% seen once. This chain links TRBV7-2 with TRBJ2-1; 11 bases match TRBD2. This receptor was identified in a girl aged 5-17 years with multiple sclerosis. Material: blood, obtained after autologous hematopoietic stem cell transplantation. CDR3 DNA sequence: TGTGCCAGCAGCGTAACTAGCGGGAGTGCAGGTGAGCAGTTCTTC. It yields the protein CASSVTSGSAGEQFF. Drawing the rest from reference TRBV7-2 and TRBJ2-1, the complete variable domain is GAGVSQSPSNKVTEKGKDVELRCDPISGHTALYWYRQSLGQGLEFLIYFQGNSAPDKSGLPSDRFSAERTGGSVSTLTIQRTQQEDSAVYLCASSVTSGSAGEQFFGPGTRLTVL.